This TCR beta chain was obtained from a study of cytomegalovirus exposure and HLA in healthy donors. Study observations and caveats: It was reported that TCR beta sequences correctly inferred the HLA-A and HLA-B alleles for most subjects.

Trimming removed 4 bases from V and 3 bases from J, with 17 bases in between. This CDR3 is 15 amino acids long. Germline loops: CDR1 SGHDT, CDR2 YYEEEE. As regards this clone: Its antigen is unknown.

The PCR used 60 Vbeta and 13 Jbeta primers. TCRdb keeps only in-frame clones here, not all; method: immunoSEQ multiplex PCR. The sample comprises 140,000 to 150,000 clones, around 77% of which are singletons, and 6.5% to 7% rests with the top ten. This rearrangement joins TRBV5-6 to TRBJ2-7, with a weak D call TRBD1 (6 bases). The origin of this receptor is a woman aged 40 to 49 in good health and CMV-seropositive. The sample consisted of PBMCs. The DNA of the CDR3 is TGTGCCAGCAGCCGCCGGACAGCCTTTTTCTACGAGCAGTACTTC. This gives the protein CASSRRTAFFYEQYF.